The 7 T cell receptor beta chains listed next were all sequenced from one sample in a study of T cell responses to AZD1222 COVID-19 vaccine. Produced via immunoSEQ multiplex PCR; TCRdb's table is partial and in-frame only. The repertoire includes some 120,000 clones, 80% to 90% of them detected once, and approximately 1.7% sits in the top ten. Here the sequenced sample was peripheral blood, taken on day 0 of AZD1222 vaccination. Receptors were obtained from an adult in good health.

This clone has just a few counts. The chain recombines TRBV3-1 (or the pseudogene TRBV3-2) with TRBJ1-1; D remains ambiguous. Trimming left V 0 bases short and J 4 bases short, with 6 bases between. Germline CDR1 reads LGHDT; CDR2 reads YNNKEL (reference sequence). The CDR3 is 13 amino acids. In DNA form, the CDR3 reads TGTGCCAGCAGCCAAGATCACCTCACTGAAGCTTTCTTT. Amino acid sequence: CASSQDHLTEAFF.

The rearrangement joins TRBV15 to TRBJ1-6; D is unresolved. This CDR3 contains 14 residues. Trimming removed 0 bases at V and 7 bases at J, with 7 bases between. Germline V gives CDR1 LNHNV, CDR2 YYDKDF (reference sequence). This chain's CDR3 is CATSRDFRNSPLHF. DNA for the CDR3: TGTGCCACCAGCAGAGATTTTCGGAATTCACCCCTCCACTTT. Full variable domain (rest looked up from reference TRBV15 and TRBJ1-6): DAMVIQNPRYQVTQFGKPVTLSCSQTLNHNVMYWYQQKSSQAPKLLFHYYDKDFNNEADTPDNFQSRRPNTSFCFLDIRSPGLGDTAMYLCATSRDFRNSPLHFGNGTRLTVT.

This clone has more than one count but fewer than ten. The chain employs TRBV5-6 and TRBJ1-2; a weak D match, TRBD1 (6 bases). The germline CDR1 and CDR2 sequences are SGHDT and YYEEEE. CDR3 length: 16 amino acids. Trimming cost V 4 bases and J 4 bases, with 20 bases left between them. Here the CDR3 DNA reads TGTGCCAGCAGCATCGGCCCGCAGGGGTGGAGCTATGGCTACACCTTC. This sequence encodes CASSIGPQGWSYGYTF.

The chain has TRBV5-5 and TRBJ1-2; 7 bases fit TRBD1. Trimming cost V 2 bases and J 5 bases; bases outside gene matches: 6. The CDR3 is made up of 14 amino acids. Germline CDR1 and CDR2: SGHKS and YYEKEE (reference sequence). In DNA, the CDR3 is TGTGCCAGCAGCTTAGGACAGGACGTGTATGGCTACACCTTC. It specifies CASSLGQDVYGYTF.

This rearrangement joins TRBV7-3 to TRBJ2-5; D may be TRBD2 (7 bases). Germline CDR1 is SGHTA and CDR2 is FQGTGA. The CDR3 is made up of 15 amino acids. Trimming removed 1 base at V and 4 bases at J, with 13 bases between. CDR3 residues: CASSLISGGGETQYF. CDR3 sequence (DNA): TGTGCCAGCAGCTTAATATCGGGGGGCGGAGAGACCCAGTACTTC. Full variable domain (rest looked up from reference TRBV7-3 and TRBJ2-5): GAGVSQTPSNKVTEKGKYVELRCDPISGHTALYWYRQSLGQGPEFLIYFQGTGAADDSGLPNDRFFAVRPEGSVSTLKIQRTERGDSAVYLCASSLISGGGETQYFGPGTRLLVL.

Of note for this clone: Other nucleotide sequences from this sample produce the same CDR3. V usage is TRBV11-3 and J usage is TRBJ1-2; 10 positions match TRBD1. This CDR3 is built from 16 residues. J was trimmed by 3 bases and V by 0 bases; bases with no gene match: 4. The germline CDR1 and CDR2 sequences are SGHNT and YENEEA. DNA of the CDR3: TGTGCCAGCAGCTTAGAGAAGACAGGGGGCGACTATGGCTACACCTTC. Residues: CASSLEKTGGDYGYTF.

The genes are TRBV11-2 and TRBJ1-1; D may be TRBD1 (5 bases). CDR1 and CDR2 (germline): SGHAT, FQNNGV. CDR3 length: 14 amino acids. V was clipped by 6 bases and J by 6 bases, with 17 bases between them. The CDR3 DNA reads TGTGCCAGCAGTAACCGAAGGGGTGGTCCTGAAGCTTTCTTT. This gives the protein CASSNRRGGPEAFF.